This TCR beta chain is from a study of blood T cells in healthy people across ages. J lost 11 bases, V lost 5 bases, and 7 bases had no gene match. The CDR3 is 12 residues long. Looked up from germline, CDR1 is MDHEN and CDR2 is SYDVKM. A J-beta primer mix and a sample-barcoded 5' primer were used in a second PCR of roughly 6 to 11 cycles. Every sample gave at least 2.5 million paired-end reads containing CDR3. TCRdb ran MiXCR on the 5' RACE reads and lists one entry per CDR3 protein. This sample has roughly 1,000,000 distinct CDR3 sequences, with under 30% found just once. This same sample was also part of a study on T cells of mothers and their children.

This TCR derives from a girl under 10 years old in good health. Sequenced material: blood. The chain joins TRBV28 to TRBJ1-1; 8 nucleotides agree with TRBD1. The CDR3 coding sequence is TGTGCCAGCAGTGAACAGGGGGATGGGGCTTTCTTT. It yields the protein CASSEQGDGAFF. The whole variable domain, filled in from reference TRBV28 and TRBJ1-1, reads DVKVTQSSRYLVKRTGEKVFLECVQDMDHENMFWYRQDPGLGLRLIYFSYDVKMKEKGDIPEGYSVSREKKERFSLILESASTNQTSMYLCASSEQGDGAFFGQGTRLTVV.